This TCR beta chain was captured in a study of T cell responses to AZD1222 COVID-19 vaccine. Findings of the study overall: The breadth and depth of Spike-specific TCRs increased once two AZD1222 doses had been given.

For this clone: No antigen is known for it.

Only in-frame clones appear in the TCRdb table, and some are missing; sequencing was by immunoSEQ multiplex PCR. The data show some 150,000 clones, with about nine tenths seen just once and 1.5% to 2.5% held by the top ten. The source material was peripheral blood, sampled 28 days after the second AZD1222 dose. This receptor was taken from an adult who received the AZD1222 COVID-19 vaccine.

The CDR3 reads CASSPWRVRETQYF. The CDR3 bases are TGTGCCAGCAGCCCCTGGAGGGTTCGAGAGACCCAGTACTTC. The genes are TRBV7-9 and TRBJ2-5; tentatively, D is TRBD2 (6 bases). The V and J ends lost 5 bases and 4 bases respectively, with 14 bases between them. The CDR3 loop spans 14 amino acids. In germline, CDR1 is SEHNR, CDR2 FQNEAQ (reference sequence).